The present entry profiles one T cell receptor (beta chain) with its context. What it recognizes is unknown. The data belong to a study of T cell repertoires in cytomegalovirus infection. Via MiXCR, TCRdb re-called the reads, giving one row per CDR3 protein. The sample holds approximately 110,000 distinct CDR3 sequences; less than 55% are singletons and the top ten take about 76%. The sample here was CD8+ T cells from cultured PBMCs, taken from culture after CMV antigen stimulation. This TCR came from a human donor in good health (CMV status not recorded). Some clones in this sample may be carry-over from other donors' samples.

The DNA for the CDR3 is TGTGCCAGCGTAGAGGTCTTTCCGAACACTGAAGCTTTCTTT. Its translation is CASVEVFPNTEAFF. V usage is TRBV7-2 and J usage is TRBJ1-1; unclear D gene. Trimming left V 8 bases short and J 1 base short, with 14 bases between. Germline V lookup: CDR1 SGHTA, CDR2 FQGNSA. This CDR3 contains 14 residues. Full variable domain (rest looked up from reference TRBV7-2 and TRBJ1-1): GAGVSQSPSNKVTEKGKDVELRCDPISGHTALYWYRQSLGQGLEFLIYFQGNSAPDKSGLPSDRFSAERTGGSVSTLTIQRTQQEDSAVYLCASVEVFPNTEAFFGQGTRLTVV.